These T cell receptor beta chains were read from a single sample in a study of shared clonotypes between healthy human individuals. Sequenced by immunoSEQ multiplex PCR; TCRdb stores in-frame clones only, minus some. The repertoire includes 530,000 or so clones, 75% to 80% of them detected once, and about an eighth sits in the top ten. Source material: PBMCs. The source of these receptors is a woman aged 40-49 years in good health. Some clones in this sample may be carry-over from other donors' samples. The CDR3 runs from the conserved cysteine through the conserved F or W. Fields, in order: V gene, J gene, clone size, D gene, CDR3 DNA, CDR3 protein. The D gene is left open where the match is weak. Clone size is shown for a subset of rows, as once, few, many or a class of expanded clone.

TRBV29-1,TRBJ2-5,NA,NA,TGCAGCGTTCGAGGGGGTGGACAGCGGGAGACCCAGTACTTC,CSVRGGGQRETQYF
TRBV7-6,TRBJ2-4,NA,NA,TGTGCCAGCAGCTTACAGCGCCAGGACATTCAGTACTTC,CASSLQRQDIQYF
TRBV7-6,TRBJ1-5,NA,TRBD1,TGTGCCAGCAGCCCGCTAGCAGGGGGCGAATCACCCCAGCATTTT,CASSPLAGGESPQHF
TRBV5-1,TRBJ2-1,NA,TRBD2,TGCGCCAGCAGCTTGGAATCTAGCGGGGCCTACAATGAGCAGTTCTTC,CASSLESSGAYNEQFF
TRBV4-2,TRBJ2-7,NA,NA,TGTGCCAGCAGCCAAGAGGGGTCAAAGCAGTACTTC,CASSQEGSKQYF
TRBV18,TRBJ2-7,NA,NA,TGTGCCAGCTCACCACCCTCAGGGGGAGGCGAGCAGTACTTC,CASSPPSGGGEQYF
TRBV6-1,TRBJ2-1,NA,TRBD2,TGTGCCAGCAGTGAAAAAGGGAGGGACGAGCAGTTCTTC,CASSEKGRDEQFF
TRBV11-1,TRBJ2-3,NA,NA,TGTGCCAGCAGCTTTCGGCGGGCTACGTACGATACGCAGTATTTT,CASSFRRATYDTQYF
TRBV29-1,TRBJ1-1,many,TRBD1,TGCAGCGTTGAGAGTCAGGGGGTGAACACTGAAGCTTTCTTT,CSVESQGVNTEAFF
TRBV4-2,TRBJ1-1,NA,TRBD1,TGTGCCAGCAGCCGAAGGCCAGGACAGGCGAACACTGAAGCTTTCTTT,CASSRRPGQANTEAFF
TRBV4-2,TRBJ2-7,NA,TRBD2,TGTGCCAGCAGCCAAGAGTTGGCAGTAGAGACTAGCGGAGTACCTTACGAGCAGTACTTC,CASSQELAVETSGVPYEQYF
TRBV7-2,TRBJ2-7,many,NA,TGTGCCAGCAGCTTAGCATGGAGCTCTTTGGTTTACGAGCAGTACTTC,CASSLAWSSLVYEQYF
TRBV5-6,TRBJ2-2,NA,TRBD1,TGTGCCAGCAGCCAAAGGGACAGACGGACCGGGGAGCTGTTTTTT,CASSQRDRRTGELFF
TRBV11-3,TRBJ2-7,NA,NA,TGTGCCAGCAGCTTAGAGCCGGGAGTAGAGCAGTACTTC,CASSLEPGVEQYF
TRBV5-1,TRBJ1-2,NA,NA,TGCGCCAGCAGCGTAGGGTATGGCTACACCTTC,CASSVGYGYTF
TRBV28,TRBJ2-2,NA,NA,TGTGCCAGCAGTTTTAATCTGAGAGCGAACACCGGGGAGCTGTTTTTT,CASSFNLRANTGELFF
TRBV29-1,TRBJ1-1,once,NA,TGCAGCGTTGTGGCCGGACTGAACACTGAAGCTTTCTTT,CSVVAGLNTEAFF
TRBV4-3,TRBJ2-1,NA,NA,TGCGCCAGCAGCCAAGATCTAGCTCGTGGGGACAATGAGCAGTTCTTC,CASSQDLARGDNEQFF
TRBV5-1,TRBJ2-5,once,NA,TGCGCCAGCAGCTTGGTGTCCCAAGAGACCCAGTACTTC,CASSLVSQETQYF
TRBV30,TRBJ2-3,once,NA,TGTGCCTGGAGTGGGGGGCGGGGAGATACGCAGTATTTT,CAWSGGRGDTQYF
TRBV9,TRBJ2-3,NA,NA,TGTGCCAGCAGCGCGTATGCCGGGGGCTCGGATACGCAGTATTTT,CASSAYAGGSDTQYF
TRBV2,TRBJ1-2,NA,NA,TGTGCCAGCAGGGGGGGAGACAGGGGCTACACCTTC,CASRGGDRGYTF
TRBV7-2,TRBJ2-5,NA,TRBD2,TGTGCCAGCAGCTTAAAACTAGCGGAAGAGACCCAGTACTTC,CASSLKLAEETQYF
TRBV7-3,TRBJ2-2,NA,NA,TGTGCCAGCAGCCGAGGGAGCACCGGGGAGCTGTTTTTT,CASSRGSTGELFF
TRBV28,TRBJ1-5,NA,NA,TGTGCCAGCAGATCAGATAGCAATCAGCCCCAGCATTTT,CASRSDSNQPQHF
TRBV7-3,TRBJ2-2,NA,NA,TGTGCCAGCAGCTTAACTGGGGGGAGTTTGTACGGGGAGCTGTTTTTT,CASSLTGGSLYGELFF
TRBV7-9,TRBJ1-2,NA,NA,TGTGCCAGCAGCCGAGGAGACGTCTCTGGCTACACCTTC,CASSRGDVSGYTF